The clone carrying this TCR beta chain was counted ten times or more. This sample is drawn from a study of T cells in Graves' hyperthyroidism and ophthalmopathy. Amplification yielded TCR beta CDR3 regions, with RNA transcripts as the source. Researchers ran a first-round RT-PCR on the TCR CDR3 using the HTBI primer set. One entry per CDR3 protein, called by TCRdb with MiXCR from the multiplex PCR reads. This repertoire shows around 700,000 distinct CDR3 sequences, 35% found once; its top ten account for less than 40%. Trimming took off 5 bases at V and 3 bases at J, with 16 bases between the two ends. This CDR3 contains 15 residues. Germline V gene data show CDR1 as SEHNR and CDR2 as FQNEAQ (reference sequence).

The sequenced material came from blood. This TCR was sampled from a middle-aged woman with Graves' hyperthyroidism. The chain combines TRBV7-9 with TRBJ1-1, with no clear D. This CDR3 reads CASSPPSGGDTEAFF. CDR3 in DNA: TGTGCCAGCAGCCCACCTTCAGGAGGTGACACTGAAGCTTTCTTT.